The next 6 T cell receptor beta chains were all read from a single sample in a study of graft-versus-host responses after intestinal transplantation. Method: immunoSEQ multiplex PCR; TCRdb's copy keeps in-frame clones and lacks some. Among about 40,000 clones listed, less than 95% were seen once. Sample: PBMCs, taken 314 days after intestinal transplant. The receptors were sampled from a human patient who received an intestinal transplant, so some T cells may come from the graft donor.

In this sample, this clone turned up once. The gene calls are TRBV29-1 and TRBJ2-7, with 9 bases matching TRBD2. CDR3 length: 11 amino acids. After removal of 4 bases from V and 11 bases from J, the junction contained 6 bases not matched to a gene. Germline V gene lookup returns CDR1 SQVTM and CDR2 ANQGSEA. In DNA form, the CDR3 reads TGCAGCGTTGGCGGGGGGGAATTTGAGTACTTC. Translated: CSVGGGEFEYF.

V gene TRBV7-9 combines with J gene TRBJ2-3; D gene uncertain. The V and J ends lost 0 bases and 3 bases respectively, with 10 bases between them. Germline lookup yields CDR1 SEHNR and CDR2 FQNEAQ (reference sequence). The CDR3 has 15 residues. CDR3 sequence reads: CASSLARSVTDTQYF. The CDR3 nucleotides read TGTGCCAGCAGCTTAGCGAGGAGTGTTACAGATACGCAGTATTTT.

The V gene is TRBV5-8, the J gene TRBJ2-7; the D is unclear. The length of the CDR3 is 11 residues. V lost 0 bases and J lost 7, with 5 bases in between. Per the germline V gene, CDR1 is SGHTS and CDR2 is YDEGEE. As DNA, the CDR3 is TGTGCCAGCAGCTTGGGAAGGGAGCAGTACTTC. This encodes CASSLGREQYF. Looking up the rest from reference TRBV5-8 and TRBJ2-7 gives the full variable domain: EAGVTQSPTHLIKTRGQQATLRCSPISGHTSVYWYQQALGLGLQFLLWYDEGEERNRGNFPPRFSGRQFPNYSSELNVNALELEDSALYLCASSLGREQYFGPGTRLTVT.

This sequence joins TRBV2 and TRBJ2-1; 8 bases fit TRBD1. CDR3 length equals 13 residues. Unmatched junction bases numbered 9, after V lost 11 bases and J lost 6 bases. Germline CDR1 and CDR2: SNHLY and FYNNEI. CDR3 in DNA: TGTGCCGGGTCTACACAGGGGGGCAATGAGCAGTTCTTC. The encoded protein is CAGSTQGGNEQFF.

CDR3 sequence reads: CASSLRTENTEAFF. CDR3 bases: TGTGCCAGCAGTCTTCGGACAGAGAACACTGAAGCTTTCTTT. The chain has TRBV6-1 and TRBJ1-1; tentatively, D is TRBD1 (6 bases). Trimming stripped 5 bases from V and 1 base from J, with 11 bases between. In germline, CDR1 is MNHNS, CDR2 SASEGT. This CDR3 has 14 amino acids.

The rearrangement uses TRBV29-1 and TRBJ2-7; 8 bases agree with TRBD1. The trim removed 4 bases at V and 4 bases at J, leaving 3 bases unmatched. There are 12 residues in the CDR3. Germline-derived CDR1 and CDR2 are SQVTM and ANQGSEA. CDR3 loop: CSVGRDRYEQYF. DNA of the CDR3: TGCAGCGTTGGGCGGGACAGGTACGAGCAGTACTTC.